This T cell receptor beta chain comes out of a study of response to subunit inactivated influenza vaccine. The study's findings and limits: The authors suggested that every seasonal influenza vaccination recruits few new T cells.

The CDR3 is made up of 11 amino acids. Trimming removed 3 bases at V and 4 bases at J, with 6 bases between. Germline V gene sequence: CDR1 DFQATT, CDR2 SNEGSKA (reference sequence). This clonotype was counted a few times. Antigen: not known. MiXCR was run by TCRdb on the RT-PCR reads, yielding one entry per CDR3 protein. The sample lists 300,000 to 350,000 distinct CDR3 sequences; roughly 22% were seen once. The chain combines TRBV20-1 with TRBJ1-2; D gene ambiguous. Sequencing was performed on PBMCs from blood, taken approximately 20 months after vaccination. The TCR comes from a man aged 50-75 years who received an inactivated influenza vaccine. The CDR3 here is CSARATYGYTF. In nucleotides, the CDR3 is TGCAGTGCTAGGGCAACCTATGGCTACACCTTC.